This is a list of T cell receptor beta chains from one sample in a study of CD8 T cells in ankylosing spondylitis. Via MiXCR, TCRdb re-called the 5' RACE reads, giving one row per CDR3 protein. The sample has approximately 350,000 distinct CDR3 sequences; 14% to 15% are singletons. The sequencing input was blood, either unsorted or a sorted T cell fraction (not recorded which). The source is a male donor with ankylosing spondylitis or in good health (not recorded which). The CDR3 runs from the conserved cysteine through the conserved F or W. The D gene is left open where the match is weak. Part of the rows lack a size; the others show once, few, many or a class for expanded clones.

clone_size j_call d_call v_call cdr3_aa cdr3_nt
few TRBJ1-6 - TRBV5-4 CASKTGPGNSPLHF TGTGCCAGCAAGACGGGCCCGGGCAATTCACCCCTCCACTTT
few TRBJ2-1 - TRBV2 CASSERMSSYNEQFF TGTGCCAGCAGTGAAAGGATGAGCTCCTACAATGAGCAGTTCTTC
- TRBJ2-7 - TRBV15 CATSRINSGTSSSYEQYF TGTGCCACCAGCAGGATCAATTCCGGGACTTCTAGCTCCTACGAGCAGTACTTC
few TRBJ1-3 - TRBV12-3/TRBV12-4 CASSLEGARGNTIYF TGTGCCAGCAGTTTAGAAGGGGCGAGAGGAAACACCATATATTTT
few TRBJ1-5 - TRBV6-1 CASSEALRGQPQHF TGTGCCAGCAGTGAAGCGCTGAGAGGTCAGCCCCAGCATTTT
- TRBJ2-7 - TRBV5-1 CASSSSGTPVGEQYF TGCGCCAGCAGCTCGTCCGGGACACCGGTCGGGGAGCAGTACTTC
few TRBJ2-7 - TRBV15 CATSRDLPGARTVGSYEQYF TGTGCCACCAGCAGAGATCTGCCAGGCGCCAGAACGGTAGGCTCCTACGAGCAGTACTTC
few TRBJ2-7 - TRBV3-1 CASSQGHGRYYEQYF TGTGCCAGCAGCCAAGGTCACGGCCGGTACTACGAGCAGTACTTC
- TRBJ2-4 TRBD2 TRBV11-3 CASSSPGTSGDIQYF TGTGCCAGCAGTTCCCCTGGGACTAGCGGTGACATTCAGTACTTC
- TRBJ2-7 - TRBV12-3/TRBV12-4 CASSDRYYEQYF TGTGCCAGCAGCGACAGATACTACGAGCAGTACTTC
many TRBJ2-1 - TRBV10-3 CAISESTARGEQFF TGTGCCATCAGTGAGTCGACTGCCAGGGGTGAGCAGTTCTTC
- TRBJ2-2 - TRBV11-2 CASSLISTSGELFF TGTGCCAGCAGCTTGATCTCCACTAGCGGGGAGCTGTTTTTT
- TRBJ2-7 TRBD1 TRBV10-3 CAISPTGGIIYEQYF TGTGCCATCAGCCCGACAGGGGGAATAATCTACGAGCAGTACTTC
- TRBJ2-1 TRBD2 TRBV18 CASSPEIAGWNEQFF TGTGCCAGCTCCCCCGAGATAGCGGGATGGAATGAGCAGTTCTTC
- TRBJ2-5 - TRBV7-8 CASSLKVGNIETQYF TGTGCCAGCAGCTTAAAAGTCGGGAATATAGAGACCCAGTACTTC
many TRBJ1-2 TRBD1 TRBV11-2 CASSIGTGYGYTF TGTGCCAGCAGCATCGGGACAGGCTATGGCTACACCTTC
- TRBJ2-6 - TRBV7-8 CASSLASGTGANVLTF TGTGCCAGCAGCTTAGCGTCGGGGACTGGGGCCAACGTCCTGACTTTC
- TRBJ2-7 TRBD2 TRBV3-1 CASSQTSGRYEQYF TGTGCCAGCAGCCAAACTAGCGGGCGGTACGAGCAGTACTTC
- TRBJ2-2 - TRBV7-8 CASGAPRSLVNTGELFF TGTGCCAGCGGAGCTCCTCGGTCCCTGGTGAACACCGGGGAGCTGTTTTTT
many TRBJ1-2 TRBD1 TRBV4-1 CASRVPGTGKHGYTF TGCGCCAGCAGAGTCCCGGGGACAGGGAAACATGGCTACACCTTC
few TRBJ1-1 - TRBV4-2 CASSQGGSPYTEAFF TGTGCCAGCAGCCAAGGGGGTAGCCCGTACACTGAAGCTTTCTTT
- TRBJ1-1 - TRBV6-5 CARSYRDATEAFF TGTGCCAGGAGTTACAGGGACGCCACTGAAGCTTTCTTT
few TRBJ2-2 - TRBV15 CATSREGGGANTGELFF TGTGCCACCAGCAGAGAAGGGGGAGGGGCGAACACCGGGGAGCTGTTTTTT
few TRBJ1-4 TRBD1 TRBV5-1 CASSGRDRESTNEKLFF TGCGCCAGCAGCGGACGGGACAGGGAGTCAACTAATGAAAAACTGTTTTTT
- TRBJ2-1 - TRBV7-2 CASSLVGGGHRDEQFF TGTGCCAGCAGCTTAGTGGGCGGGGGTCACAGGGATGAGCAGTTCTTC
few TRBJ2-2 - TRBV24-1 CATKSPVTGELFF TGTGCCACCAAGTCCCCAGTCACCGGGGAGCTGTTTTTT
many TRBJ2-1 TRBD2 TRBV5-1 CASSLGGLAGKFNEQFF TGCGCCAGCAGCTTGGGTGGACTAGCGGGGAAGTTCAATGAGCAGTTCTTC
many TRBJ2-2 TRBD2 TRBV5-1 CASAEPLAGGTGELFF TGCGCCAGCGCGGAACCACTAGCGGGAGGGACCGGGGAGCTGTTTTTT
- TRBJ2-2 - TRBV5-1 CASSLAYTGELFF TGCGCCAGCAGCTTGGCTTACACCGGGGAGCTGTTTTTT